The 29 T cell receptor beta chains presented below share a single source sample, sequenced in a study of T cells in tuberculosis. The data were produced by immunoSEQ multiplex PCR, yet TCRdb's version contains in-frame clones alone and is incomplete. The sample consists of about 43,000 clones, less than 95% of them appearing once. The specimen sequenced was PBMCs. The source of these receptors is a donor aged 10-35 years with latent tuberculosis or without tuberculosis infection. Some clones in this sample may be carry-over from other donors' samples.

The chain is built from TRBV6-5 and TRBJ2-1, with 10 bases fitting TRBD2. This CDR3 spans 14 amino acids. V was pared by 6 bases and J by 4 bases, with 3 bases of the junction left unmatched. Germline CDR1 and CDR2: MNHEY and SVGAGI. CDR3 sequence: CASRGTSEYNEQFF. As DNA, the CDR3 is TGTGCCAGCAGAGGGACTAGCGAATACAATGAGCAGTTCTTC.

The V call is TRBV10-3, the J call TRBJ2-1; 9 bases map to TRBD2. The CDR3 has 20 residues. Unmatched junction bases numbered 21, after V lost 4 bases and J lost 5 bases. Germline CDR1 ENHRY, CDR2 SYGVKD. This CDR3 is CAISVRRISGRRRDNNEQFF. As DNA, the CDR3 is TGTGCCATCAGTGTTAGGAGGATAAGCGGGAGGAGGCGGGACAACAATGAGCAGTTCTTC.

Of note for this clone: The junction departs from the called germline gene at one end, perhaps through a read error. The chain recombines TRBV20-1 with TRBJ1-2, with 7 bases fitting TRBD1. This CDR3 spans 10 amino acids. Looked up from germline, CDR1 is DFQATT and CDR2 is SNEGSKA (reference sequence). The CDR3 protein is CSAGQARRSF. The CDR3 nucleotides read TGCAGTGCTGGACAGGCTCGACGTTCATTC.

The sample holds one count of this clone. This chain joins TRBV5-1 and TRBJ2-7, with TRBD1 matching 7 bases. The V gene end was trimmed by 3 bases and the J gene end by 2 bases; junction bases not matched to a gene: 5. CDR1 SGHRS and CDR2 YFSETQ come from the germline V gene. There are 14 residues in the CDR3. The CDR3 nucleotides are TGCGCCAGCAGCTATGGACAGGCCACCTACGAGCAGTACTTC. Translation gives CASSYGQATYEQYF.

This chain links TRBV4-3 with TRBJ2-1; a possible D gene is TRBD1 (6 bases). Trimming pared 3 bases from V and 4 bases from J, leaving 16 bases between. From germline, CDR1 is LGHNA and CDR2 YSLEER. The CDR3 totals 16 residues. The CDR3 sequence is CASSQVQGGRYNEQFF. As DNA, the CDR3 is TGCGCCAGCAGCCAGGTACAGGGCGGGCGATACAATGAGCAGTTCTTC.

The chain is built from TRBV9 and TRBJ2-3, with 9 bases identical to TRBD2. The ends lost 3 bases at V and 5 bases at J; junction bases unmatched: 4. This CDR3 has 14 residues. CDR1 and CDR2 from the germline V gene are SGDLS and YYNGEE. The CDR3 reads CASSASGKEDTQYF. Here the CDR3 DNA reads TGTGCCAGCAGCGCTAGCGGGAAGGAAGATACGCAGTATTTT. Together with reference TRBV9 and TRBJ2-3, the CDR3 gives the full variable domain: DSGVTQTPKHLITATGQRVTLRCSPRSGDLSVYWYQQSLDQGLQFLIQYYNGEERAKGNILERFSAQQFPDLHSELNLSSLELGDSALYFCASSASGKEDTQYFGPGTRLTVL.

This clone was seen once. This chain joins TRBV19 and TRBJ2-7; 8 bases line up with TRBD2. V dropped 3 bases and J dropped 0; count of bases not matched to a gene: 16. Germline CDR1 LNHDA, CDR2 SQIVND (reference sequence). The CDR3 length is 19 residues. The DNA for the CDR3 is TGTGCCAGTAGTATGAGGGGCGTTTATAGCGGGGATAGCTCCTACGAGCAGTACTTC. Amino acid sequence: CASSMRGVYSGDSSYEQYF.

The rearrangement links TRBV27 to TRBJ2-1; 7 bases are shared with TRBD2. The V segment lost 10 bases and the J segment 0 bases; nucleotides outside the gene matches: 9. The V gene's germline CDR1 is MNHEY and CDR2 SMNVEV (reference sequence). The CDR3 is made up of 15 amino acids. Here the CDR3 reads CATSGALGSYNEQFF. Written as DNA, the CDR3 is TGTGCCACAAGCGGGGCTCTTGGCTCCTACAATGAGCAGTTCTTC.

The chain is built from TRBV15 and TRBJ1-4; TRBD1 matches at 9 bases. V dropped 0 bases and J dropped 8; count of bases not matched to a gene: 19. The CDR3 runs 20 residues. The germline CDR1 and CDR2 sequences are LNHNV and YYDKDF (reference sequence). CDR3 residues: CATSRDLMTGQGFLREKLFF. Here the CDR3 DNA reads TGTGCCACCAGCAGAGATCTAATGACGGGACAGGGCTTCTTGAGGGAAAAACTGTTTTTT.

The rearrangement joins TRBV30 to TRBJ1-5, with D possibly TRBD1 on 6 matching bases. Trimming took off 1 base at V and 5 bases at J, with 9 bases between the two ends. The CDR3 has 13 amino acids. Germline V gene lookup returns CDR1 GTSNPN and CDR2 SVGIG (reference sequence). CDR3 sequence reads: CAWSEQGDQPQHF. For the CDR3, the DNA is TGTGCCTGGAGTGAACAGGGAGATCAGCCCCAGCATTTT.

Here the CDR3 DNA reads TGCGCCAGCATTTTGACAGGGTACTATACGCAGTATTTT. Encoded protein: CASILTGYYTQYF. The chain employs TRBV5-1 and TRBJ2-3; 7 bases fit TRBD1. The CDR3 totals 13 residues. V gave up 6 bases and J gave up 7 bases; unmatched junction bases: 8. Germline values: CDR1 SGHRS, CDR2 YFSETQ. The variable domain in full, with the rest retrieved from reference TRBV5-1 and TRBJ2-3, is KAGVTQTPRYLIKTRGQQVTLSCSPISGHRSVSWYQQTPGQGLQFLFEYFSETQRNKGNFPGRFSGRQFSNSRSEMNVSTLELGDSALYLCASILTGYYTQYFGPGTRLTVL.

The gene calls are TRBV10-3 and TRBJ1-1, with D uncertain. This CDR3 is 13 amino acids long. V lost 10 bases, J lost 4 bases, and 16 bases lay in between. In germline, CDR1 is ENHRY, CDR2 SYGVKD. The CDR3 here is CASTAGRGTEAFF. The DNA of the CDR3 is TGTGCCAGCACGGCAGGTCGGGGCACTGAAGCTTTCTTT.

The J gene is TRBJ1-1, the V gene TRBV27, with 8 bases matching TRBD1. Germline V gene sequence: CDR1 MNHEY, CDR2 SMNVEV (reference sequence). CDR3 size: 16 residues. Trimming took 6 bases from V and 1 from J; bases not matched to a gene: 10. The CDR3 DNA is TGTGCCAGCAGACCAGGCACGGGACAGGCGAACACTGAAGCTTTCTTT. It is translated as CASRPGTGQANTEAFF.

J is TRBJ2-1 and V is TRBV10-1, with 12 bases lining up with TRBD2. Germline lookup yields CDR1 WNHNN and CDR2 SYGVQD (reference sequence). V lost 6 bases, J lost 8 bases, and 5 bases stayed unmatched. This CDR3 has 14 amino acids. CDR3 amino acids: CASSVTSGSDEQFF. The DNA for the CDR3 is TGCGCCAGCAGCGTGACTAGCGGGAGCGATGAGCAGTTCTTC.

CDR3 coding DNA: TGTGCCAGCTACAGGGGCCCGAGTGAAAAACTGTTTTTT. It specifies CASYRGPSEKLFF. The V gene is TRBV6-1, the J gene TRBJ1-4, with 7 positions matching TRBD1. The CDR3 runs to 13 residues. The V and J ends lost 8 bases and 7 bases, in that order; junction bases with no gene match: 7. Per the germline V gene, CDR1 is MNHNS and CDR2 is SASEGT.

This rearrangement joins TRBV4-3 to TRBJ2-3, with D maybe TRBD2 (5 bases). Trimming cost V 0 bases and J 3 bases, with 7 bases left between them. The CDR3 spans 14 residues. Germline loops: CDR1 LGHNA, CDR2 YSLEER. CDR3: CASSQEGGTDTQYF. The DNA for the CDR3 is TGCGCCAGCAGCCAAGAAGGCGGGACAGATACGCAGTATTTT.

This chain links TRBV21-1 with TRBJ2-7; the D call TRBD1 from the table was never checked on the DNA. TRBV21-1 is described as a pseudogene. CDR3 size: 15 residues. The CDR3 DNA sequence: TGTGCCAGCAGCAGGGCGGGGACAGCTCACTACGAGCAGTACTTC. This codes for CASSRAGTAHYEQYF.

V is TRBV19 and J is TRBJ1-4, with D possibly matching TRBD1 (5 bases). The V and J ends lost 3 bases and 8 bases respectively, with 16 bases between them. This CDR3 spans 15 amino acids. In germline, CDR1 is LNHDA, CDR2 SQIVND (reference sequence). As DNA, the CDR3 is TGTGCCAGTAGTATGTATCATGGGGCCGGGGAAAAACTGTTTTTT. It specifies CASSMYHGAGEKLFF. Supplemented by reference TRBV19 and TRBJ1-4, the full variable domain reads DGGITQSPKYLFRKEGQNVTLSCEQNLNHDAMYWYRQDPGQGLRLIYYSQIVNDFQKGDIAEGYSVSREKKESFPLTVTSAQKNPTAFYLCASSMYHGAGEKLFFGSGTQLSVL.

The genes are TRBV30 and TRBJ2-7, with D hard to call. The CDR3 has 13 residues. Trimming left V 0 bases short and J 2 bases short, with 8 bases between. The germline gives CDR1 GTSNPN, CDR2 SVGIG (reference sequence). CDR3 DNA: TGTGCCTGGAGTGTCGGAGCCCCCTACGAGCAGTACTTC. Its translation is CAWSVGAPYEQYF.

This chain links TRBV29-1 with TRBJ1-5, with D unclear. The CDR3 is 12 amino acids. V lost 4 bases and J 3 bases, leaving 7 bases between the germline ends. Germline lookup yields CDR1 SQVTM and CDR2 ANQGSEA. The CDR3, as DNA: TGCAGCGTTGGGCAGATCAATCAGCCCCAGCATTTT. It yields the protein CSVGQINQPQHF.

The chain recombines TRBV27 with TRBJ1-1; possibly TRBD1 for D (5 bases). This CDR3 has 13 amino acids. The germline gives CDR1 MNHEY, CDR2 SMNVEV (reference sequence). Trimming cost V 2 bases and J 8 bases, with 12 bases left between them. This CDR3 is CASSLPHRTEAFF. In DNA, the CDR3 is TGTGCCAGCAGTTTACCCCACAGGACGGAAGCTTTCTTT.

The V and J genes are TRBV6-5 and TRBJ2-1; tentatively, D is TRBD2 (6 bases). The CDR3 covers 16 residues. V dropped 2 bases and J dropped 4 bases, with 15 bases sitting between them. Germline V gives CDR1 MNHEY, CDR2 SVGAGI. CDR3 sequence reads: CASSYGDGSPYNEQFF. CDR3 nucleotides: TGTGCCAGCAGTTACGGGGACGGGAGCCCTTACAATGAGCAGTTCTTC.

The rearrangement links TRBV14 to TRBJ1-1, with a weak D call TRBD1 (5 bases). The CDR3 has 17 amino acids. Per germline, CDR1 SGHDN and CDR2 FVKESK. Trimming took 0 bases from V and 5 from J, leaving 19 bases between them. Here the CDR3 reads CASSQESWRGRGTEAFF. DNA of the CDR3: TGTGCCAGCAGCCAAGAATCCTGGAGGGGTCGCGGAACTGAAGCTTTCTTT. The whole variable domain, remainder taken from reference TRBV14 and TRBJ1-1, is EAGVTQFPSHSVIEKGQTVTLRCDPISGHDNLYWYRRVMGKEIKFLLHFVKESKQDESGMPNNRFLAERTGGTYSTLKVQPAELEDSGVYFCASSQESWRGRGTEAFFGQGTRLTVV.

This chain links TRBV29-1 with TRBJ2-7, with D possibly matching TRBD1 (6 bases). The germline V and J ends were trimmed by 4 bases and 4 bases, with 17 bases remaining between them. The CDR3 runs to 14 residues. Germline V gene data show CDR1 as SQVTM and CDR2 as ANQGSEA. The CDR3 is CSVGMGAEGYEQYF. The CDR3 DNA sequence: TGCAGCGTTGGGATGGGGGCTGAGGGTTACGAGCAGTACTTC.

This clone was found once. This sequence joins TRBV29-1 and TRBJ1-2; D unclear. The CDR3 contains 12 residues. Germline assignment: CDR1 SQVTM and CDR2 ANQGSEA. Deletions cut 3 bases from V and 4 bases from J, with 9 bases between. DNA of the CDR3: TGCAGCGTTGACGGGTTCGGCTATGGCTACACCTTC. Protein: CSVDGFGYGYTF.

This chain links TRBV19 with TRBJ2-1; 8 positions match TRBD1. This CDR3 is 16 amino acids long. Per germline, CDR1 LNHDA and CDR2 SQIVND (reference sequence). The ends lost 11 bases at V and 0 bases at J; junction bases unmatched: 12. The CDR3 DNA is TGTGCCTCCAGGGGGCCCCGTATATCCTCCTACAATGAGCAGTTCTTC. Amino acids: CASRGPRISSYNEQFF. Using reference TRBV19 and TRBJ2-1 for the parts outside the CDR3, the full variable domain is DGGITQSPKYLFRKEGQNVTLSCEQNLNHDAMYWYRQDPGQGLRLIYYSQIVNDFQKGDIAEGYSVSREKKESFPLTVTSAQKNPTAFYLCASRGPRISSYNEQFFGPGTRLTVL.

This chain connects TRBV9 to TRBJ1-2; 7 nucleotides agree with TRBD1. The CDR3 runs 14 residues. Germline V gives CDR1 SGDLS, CDR2 YYNGEE. Losses at the gene ends were 3 bases for V and 3 bases for J; bases not matched to a gene: 5. The CDR3 DNA is TGTGCCAGCAGCGGGACAGGACGTCACTATGGCTACACCTTC. Translating it yields CASSGTGRHYGYTF.

This clone was counted once. The chain uses TRBV28 and TRBJ2-3; a weak D match, TRBD2 (6 bases). V lost 6 bases, J lost 5 bases, and 12 bases lay in between. Germline CDR1 MDHEN, CDR2 SYDVKM. The CDR3 spans 13 residues. The CDR3 DNA reads TGTGCCAGCAGAAACCAGGGAGGAGATACGCAGTATTTT. Translation gives CASRNQGGDTQYF.

The chain joins TRBV7-2 to TRBJ2-5; TRBD2 is a possible D gene (6 bases). The CDR3 runs to 18 residues. Trimming left V 0 bases short and J 2 bases short, with 19 bases between. Looked up from germline, CDR1 is SGHTA and CDR2 is FQGNSA. The CDR3 protein is CASSLALVAGTLQETQYF. DNA for the CDR3: TGTGCCAGCAGCTTAGCCCTGGTCGCCGGGACTCTTCAAGAGACCCAGTACTTC.